These 16 T cell receptor beta chains were all obtained from the same sample, sequenced in a study of shared clonotypes between healthy human individuals. In the naive CD8 group, cells lacked CD45RO and were positively selected for CCR7, so terminally differentiated effector memory CD45RA+ cells were left out. Only in-frame clones appear in the TCRdb table, and some are missing; sequencing was by immunoSEQ multiplex PCR. This sample has almost 700,000 clones, with about 92% found just once. Material: naive CD8+ T cells sorted from blood. These receptors came from a man younger than 45 in good health.

This chain links TRBV6-6 with TRBJ1-5, with D perhaps matching TRBD1 (5 bases). CDR1 and CDR2 (germline): MNHNY, SVGAGI (reference sequence). The CDR3 consists of 15 residues. V was pared by 0 bases and J by 5 bases, with 11 bases between. The CDR3, as DNA: TGTGCCAGCAGTTACTCAGGGATGGGGGATCAGCCCCAGCATTTT. Its translation: CASSYSGMGDQPQHF.

CDR3 bases: TGTGCCAGCAGCCAATGGGGGACAGGGAATGAAAAACTGTTTTTT. Translating it yields CASSQWGTGNEKLFF. V gene TRBV14 combines with J gene TRBJ1-4, with 9 bases that match TRBD1. CDR1 is SGHDN, CDR2 FVKESK, per germline. The CDR3 is made up of 15 amino acids. The trim removed 2 bases at V and 5 bases at J, leaving 3 bases unmatched.

CDR3 residues: CASSLGDRDGGYF. The CDR3 nucleotides are TGTGCCAGCAGTTTGGGGGACAGGGATGGCGGGTACTTC. This chain joins TRBV28 and TRBJ2-7; 9 bases map to TRBD1. This CDR3 spans 13 amino acids. Trimming cost V 3 bases and J 12 bases; bases outside gene matches: 9. Per germline, CDR1 MDHEN and CDR2 SYDVKM. Based on the CDR3 plus reference TRBV28 and TRBJ2-7, the full variable domain is DVKVTQSSRYLVKRTGEKVFLECVQDMDHENMFWYRQDPGLGLRLIYFSYDVKMKEKGDIPEGYSVSREKKERFSLILESASTNQTSMYLCASSLGDRDGGYFGPGTRLTVT.

The gene calls are TRBV4-3 and TRBJ2-2; D unclear. This CDR3 region has 15 residues. Germline CDR1 and CDR2: LGHNA and YSLEER. The ends were cut back, 1 base at V and 8 bases at J, with 14 bases in the middle. This CDR3 is CASSQGDSSSGELFF. DNA for the CDR3: TGCGCCAGCAGCCAAGGCGACTCCTCATCTGGGGAGCTGTTTTTT.

This sequence joins TRBV28 and TRBJ2-1; 9 positions agree with TRBD1. Germline V lookup: CDR1 MDHEN, CDR2 SYDVKM. V was clipped by 8 bases and J by 6 bases; unmatched bases: 8. The CDR3 runs 14 residues. The CDR3 DNA is TGTGCCAGCGGAACCGGGACAGGGAGCAATGAGCAGTTCTTC. Translated, it gives CASGTGTGSNEQFF. The variable domain in full, with the rest retrieved from reference TRBV28 and TRBJ2-1, is DVKVTQSSRYLVKRTGEKVFLECVQDMDHENMFWYRQDPGLGLRLIYFSYDVKMKEKGDIPEGYSVSREKKERFSLILESASTNQTSMYLCASGTGTGSNEQFFGPGTRLTVL.

The CDR3 protein is CASSDSGQANEQFF. The CDR3 DNA follows: TGTGCCAGCAGTGACTCGGGACAGGCCAATGAGCAGTTCTTC. The rearrangement links TRBV6-4 to TRBJ2-1; 8 bases line up with TRBD1. The CDR3 runs to 14 residues. The germline V gene encodes CDR1 MRHNA and CDR2 SNTAGT. V shed 0 bases, J shed 6 bases, and the junction held 1 base outside the gene matches.

J is TRBJ2-1 and V is TRBV27; 9 bases match TRBD2. This CDR3 has 17 amino acids. Trimming cost V 6 bases and J 7 bases; bases outside gene matches: 16. The germline V gene has CDR1 MNHEY and CDR2 SMNVEV (reference sequence). CDR3 sequence reads: CASSISGRSQLGNEQFF. The CDR3 coding sequence is TGTGCCAGCAGCATTAGCGGGAGATCCCAGCTGGGGAATGAGCAGTTCTTC.

The rearrangement uses TRBV7-9 and TRBJ1-4, with 8 bases identical to TRBD1. Germline V lookup: CDR1 SEHNR, CDR2 FQNEAQ (reference sequence). This CDR3 is 16 amino acids long. After removal of 5 bases from V and 4 bases from J, the junction contained 9 bases not matched to a gene. This CDR3 reads CASSPSRTGFNEKLFF. The CDR3 DNA reads as TGTGCCAGCAGCCCCAGCAGGACAGGGTTTAATGAAAAACTGTTTTTT.

The V and J genes are TRBV2 and TRBJ2-5, with D possibly matching TRBD1 (5 bases). Germline V gene lookup returns CDR1 SNHLY and CDR2 FYNNEI. The CDR3 loop spans 13 amino acids. Between the trimmed V and J ends, which lost 5 bases and 2 bases, there was a span of 9 bases. The CDR3 loop is CASSFDSQETQYF. The CDR3, as DNA: TGTGCCAGCAGTTTTGACAGTCAAGAGACCCAGTACTTC.

The chain links TRBV19 to TRBJ2-1; D remains unclear. The CDR3 has 15 amino acids. The germline V gene has CDR1 LNHDA and CDR2 SQIVND (reference sequence). V dropped 5 bases and J dropped 6 bases, with 17 bases sitting between them. The CDR3 protein is CASSLLPNPINEQFF. The CDR3 DNA follows: TGTGCCAGTAGTTTACTACCTAACCCCATCAATGAGCAGTTCTTC.

The chain uses TRBV7-2 and TRBJ2-7; D gene uncertain. The ends were cut back, 5 bases at V and 2 bases at J, with 7 bases in the middle. The CDR3 length is 12 residues. In germline, CDR1 is SGHTA, CDR2 FQGNSA. CDR3 sequence: CASSPGAYEQYF. Written as DNA, the CDR3 is TGTGCCAGCAGCCCTGGGGCCTACGAGCAGTACTTC.

CDR3 DNA sequence: TGCAGCTCTTCCAGCGGGAGTTACGAGCAGTACTTC. Translating it yields CSSSSGSYEQYF. This chain links TRBV29-1 with TRBJ2-7; 8 nucleotides line up with TRBD2. Trimming cost V 8 bases and J 4 bases; bases outside gene matches: 7. The CDR3 runs 12 residues. Germline V lookup: CDR1 SQVTM, CDR2 ANQGSEA.

The chain joins TRBV7-6 to TRBJ2-7; D might be TRBD2 (6 bases). Germline V gene data show CDR1 as SGHVS and CDR2 as FNYEAQ. Trimming shortened V by 1 base and J by 4 bases, and 14 bases separated the two germline ends. This CDR3 spans 15 amino acids. The CDR3 coding sequence is TGTGCCAGCAGCTTAGGGGAGGCCCCCCTTTACGAGCAGTACTTC. It translates to CASSLGEAPLYEQYF.

The J gene is TRBJ2-2, the V gene TRBV29-1; D is possibly TRBD2 (6 bases). This CDR3 spans 15 amino acids. Germline V gene data show CDR1 as SQVTM and CDR2 as ANQGSEA. V dropped 4 bases and J dropped 0 bases, with 12 bases sitting between them. The DNA for the CDR3 is TGCAGCGTTGTTGGGACGGGGGCGAACACCGGGGAGCTGTTTTTT. Translating it yields CSVVGTGANTGELFF.

Comments on this clone: The sample has other DNA sequences that encode this CDR3 too. The chain joins TRBV10-1 to TRBJ1-1; unclear D gene. Trimming left V 4 bases short and J 1 base short, with 7 bases between. CDR1 is WNHNN, CDR2 SYGVQD, per germline (reference sequence). CDR3 size: 13 residues. The CDR3 reads CASSVGGNTEAFF. For the CDR3, the DNA is TGCGCCAGCAGTGTCGGAGGGAACACTGAAGCTTTCTTT.

This sequence joins TRBV4-3 and TRBJ1-1; maybe TRBD1 (6 bases). The germline gives CDR1 LGHNA, CDR2 YSLEER. V lost 0 bases to trimming and J lost 5 bases, with 7 bases between them. The CDR3 sequence is 13 residues long. The CDR3 nucleotides are TGCGCCAGCAGCCAAGATCAGGGGACTGAAGCTTTCTTT. This translates into CASSQDQGTEAFF.